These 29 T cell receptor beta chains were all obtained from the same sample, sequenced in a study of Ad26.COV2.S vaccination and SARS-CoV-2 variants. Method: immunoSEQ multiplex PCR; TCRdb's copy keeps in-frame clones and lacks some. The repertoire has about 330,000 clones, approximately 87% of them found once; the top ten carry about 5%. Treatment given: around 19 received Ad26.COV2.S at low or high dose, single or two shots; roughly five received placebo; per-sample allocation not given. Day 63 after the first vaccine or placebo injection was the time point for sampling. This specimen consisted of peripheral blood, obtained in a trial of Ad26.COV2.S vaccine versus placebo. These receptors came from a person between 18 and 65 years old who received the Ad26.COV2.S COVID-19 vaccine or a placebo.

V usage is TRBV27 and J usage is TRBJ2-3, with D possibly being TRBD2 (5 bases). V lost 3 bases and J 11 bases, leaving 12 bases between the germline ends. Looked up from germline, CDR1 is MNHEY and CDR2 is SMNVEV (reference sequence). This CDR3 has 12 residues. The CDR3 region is CASSFTDSGQYF. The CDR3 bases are TGTGCCAGCAGTTTTACGGACTCAGGGCAGTATTTT.

CDR3 sequence reads: CASSLNTADTF. CDR3 sequence (DNA): TGTGCCAGCAGCTTGAATACAGCTGACACCTTC. The rearrangement links TRBV5-5 to TRBJ1-2; no clear D. V lost 1 base to trimming and J lost 12 bases, with 10 bases between them. The CDR3 is 11 residues long. Germline CDR1 reads SGHKS; CDR2 reads YYEKEE (reference sequence).

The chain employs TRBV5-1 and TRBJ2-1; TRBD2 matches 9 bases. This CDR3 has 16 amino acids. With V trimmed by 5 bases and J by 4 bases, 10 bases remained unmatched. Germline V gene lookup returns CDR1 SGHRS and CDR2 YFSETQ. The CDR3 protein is CASSSGLAQLYNEQFF. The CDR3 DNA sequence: TGCGCCAGCAGTTCGGGACTAGCTCAGCTATACAATGAGCAGTTCTTC.

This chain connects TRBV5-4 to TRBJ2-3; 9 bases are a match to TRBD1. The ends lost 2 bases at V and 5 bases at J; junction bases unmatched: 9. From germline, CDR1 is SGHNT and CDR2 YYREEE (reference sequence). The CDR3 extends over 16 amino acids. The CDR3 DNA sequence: TGTGCCAGCAGCTTATCCGGGACAGGGCTTATAGATACGCAGTATTTT. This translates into CASSLSGTGLIDTQYF.

As DNA, the CDR3 is TGTGCCAGCAGTTACTCGACGTCGGGCGGGAGAACAGATACGCAGTATTTT. Protein sequence: CASSYSTSGGRTDTQYF. The chain recombines TRBV6-2 or TRBV6-3 with TRBJ2-3; 7 positions agree with TRBD2. This CDR3 is 17 amino acids long. V was pared by 0 bases and J by 3 bases, with 9 bases of the junction left unmatched. In germline, CDR1 is MNHEY, CDR2 SVGEGT.

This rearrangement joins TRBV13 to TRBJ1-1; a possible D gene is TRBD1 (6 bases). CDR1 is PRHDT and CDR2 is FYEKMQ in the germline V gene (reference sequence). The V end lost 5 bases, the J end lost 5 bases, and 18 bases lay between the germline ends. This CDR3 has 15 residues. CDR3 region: CASSPTTGVTTEAFF. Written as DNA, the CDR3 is TGTGCCAGCAGCCCTACGACAGGAGTGACGACTGAAGCTTTCTTT.

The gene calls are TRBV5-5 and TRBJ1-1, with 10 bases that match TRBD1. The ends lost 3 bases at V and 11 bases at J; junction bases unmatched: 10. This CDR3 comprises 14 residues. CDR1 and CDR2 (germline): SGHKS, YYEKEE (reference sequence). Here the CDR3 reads CASSSPGQGFSAFF. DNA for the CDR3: TGTGCCAGCAGCTCACCGGGACAGGGGTTTTCGGCTTTCTTT.

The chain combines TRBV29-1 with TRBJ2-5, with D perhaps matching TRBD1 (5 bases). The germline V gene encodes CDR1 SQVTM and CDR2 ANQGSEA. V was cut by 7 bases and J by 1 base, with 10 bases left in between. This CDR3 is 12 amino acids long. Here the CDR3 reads CSARQFQETQYF. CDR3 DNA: TGCAGCGCTAGACAGTTCCAAGAGACCCAGTACTTC. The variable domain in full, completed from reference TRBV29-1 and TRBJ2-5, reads SAVISQKPSRDICQRGTSLTIQCQVDSQVTMMFWYRQQPGQSLTLIATANQGSEATYESGFVIDKFPISRPNLTFSTLTVSNMSPEDSSIYLCSARQFQETQYFGPGTRLLVL.

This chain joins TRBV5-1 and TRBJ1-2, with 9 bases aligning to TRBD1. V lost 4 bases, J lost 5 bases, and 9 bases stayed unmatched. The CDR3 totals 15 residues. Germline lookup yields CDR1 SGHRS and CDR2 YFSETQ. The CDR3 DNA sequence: TGCGCCAGCAGCCTAGGGACAGGGAACAGGTATGGCTACACCTTC. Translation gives CASSLGTGNRYGYTF. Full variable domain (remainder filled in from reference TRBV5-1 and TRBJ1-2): KAGVTQTPRYLIKTRGQQVTLSCSPISGHRSVSWYQQTPGQGLQFLFEYFSETQRNKGNFPGRFSGRQFSNSRSEMNVSTLELGDSALYLCASSLGTGNRYGYTFGSGTRLTVV.

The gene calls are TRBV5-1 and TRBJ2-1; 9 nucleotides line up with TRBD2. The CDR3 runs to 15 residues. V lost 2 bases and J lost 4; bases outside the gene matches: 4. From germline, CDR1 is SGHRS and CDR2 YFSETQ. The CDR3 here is CASSFSSGMYNEQFF. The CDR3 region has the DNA TGCGCCAGCAGCTTCTCTAGCGGGATGTACAATGAGCAGTTCTTC.

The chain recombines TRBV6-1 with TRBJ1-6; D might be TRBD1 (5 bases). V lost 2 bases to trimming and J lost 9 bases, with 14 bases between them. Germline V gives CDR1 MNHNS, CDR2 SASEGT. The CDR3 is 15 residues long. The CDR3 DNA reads TGTGCCAGCAGTGAACCGAGCAGGGAGTCTTCACCCCTCCACTTT. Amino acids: CASSEPSRESSPLHF.

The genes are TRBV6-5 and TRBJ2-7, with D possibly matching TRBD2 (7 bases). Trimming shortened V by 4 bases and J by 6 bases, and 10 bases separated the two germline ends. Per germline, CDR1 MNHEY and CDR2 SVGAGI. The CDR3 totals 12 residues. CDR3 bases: TGTGCCAGCAGTTTGGGAGGGGGCGAGCAGTACTTC. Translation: CASSLGGGEQYF.

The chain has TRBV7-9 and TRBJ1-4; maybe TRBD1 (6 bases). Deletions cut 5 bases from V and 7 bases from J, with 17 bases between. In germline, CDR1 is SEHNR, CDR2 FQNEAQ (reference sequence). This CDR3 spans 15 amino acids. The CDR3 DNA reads TGTGCCAGCAGCCCAGGACAGATGGGGGGTGAAAAACTGTTTTTT. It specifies CASSPGQMGGEKLFF.

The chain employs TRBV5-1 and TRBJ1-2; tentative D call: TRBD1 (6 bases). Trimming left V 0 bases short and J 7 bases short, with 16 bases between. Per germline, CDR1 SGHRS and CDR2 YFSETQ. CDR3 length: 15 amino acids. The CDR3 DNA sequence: TGCGCCAGCAGCTTGGCCGTTGTCAGGGGTGCTGGCTACACCTTC. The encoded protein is CASSLAVVRGAGYTF.

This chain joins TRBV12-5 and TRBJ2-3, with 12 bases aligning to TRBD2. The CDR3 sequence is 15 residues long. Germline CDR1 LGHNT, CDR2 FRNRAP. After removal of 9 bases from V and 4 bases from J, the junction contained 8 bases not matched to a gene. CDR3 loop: CASSTSGGIPDTQYF. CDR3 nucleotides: TGTGCTAGCTCAACTAGCGGGGGGATCCCAGATACGCAGTATTTT.

CDR3 amino acids: CASSLAIGAEKNYGYTF. In DNA, the CDR3 is TGTGCCAGCAGCTTAGCGATAGGGGCCGAGAAGAACTATGGCTACACCTTC. This rearrangement joins TRBV7-9 to TRBJ1-2; D is perhaps TRBD1 (5 bases). CDR3 length: 17 amino acids. Trimming pared 0 bases from V and 2 bases from J, leaving 16 bases between. Germline loops: CDR1 SEHNR, CDR2 FQNEAQ (reference sequence).

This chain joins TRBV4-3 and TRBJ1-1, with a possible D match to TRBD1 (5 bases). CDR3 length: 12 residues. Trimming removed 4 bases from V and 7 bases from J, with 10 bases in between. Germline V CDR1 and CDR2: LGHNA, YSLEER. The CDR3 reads CASSLWDREAFF. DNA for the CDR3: TGCGCCAGCAGCCTCTGGGACCGTGAAGCTTTCTTT.

In nucleotides, the CDR3 is TGTGCCAGCAGCCAAGATGGGCAAAGGGCCTTAAATGAAAAACTGTTTTTT. It encodes CASSQDGQRALNEKLFF. This chain links TRBV4-2 with TRBJ1-4, with no clear D. Deletions cut 0 bases from V and 5 bases from J, with 16 bases between. CDR3 length: 17 amino acids. Germline V gene sequence: CDR1 LGHNA, CDR2 YNFKEQ.

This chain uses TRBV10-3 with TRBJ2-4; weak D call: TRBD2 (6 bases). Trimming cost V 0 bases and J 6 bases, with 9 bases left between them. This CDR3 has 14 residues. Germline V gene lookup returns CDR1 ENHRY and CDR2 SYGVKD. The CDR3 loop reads CAISESGGTNIQYF. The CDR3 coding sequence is TGTGCCATCAGTGAGTCGGGGGGTACAAACATTCAGTACTTC.

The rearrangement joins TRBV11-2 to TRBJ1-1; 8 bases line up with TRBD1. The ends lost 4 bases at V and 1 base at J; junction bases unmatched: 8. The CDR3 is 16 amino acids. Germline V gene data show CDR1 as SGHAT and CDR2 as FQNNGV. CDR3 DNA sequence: TGTGCCAGCAGCTCATGGGGGACAGGCAGGAACACTGAAGCTTTCTTT. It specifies CASSSWGTGRNTEAFF. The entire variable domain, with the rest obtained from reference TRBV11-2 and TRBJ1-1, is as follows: EAGVAQSPRYKIIEKRQSVAFWCNPISGHATLYWYQQILGQGPKLLIQFQNNGVVDDSQLPKDRFSAERLKGVDSTLKIQPAKLEDSAVYLCASSSWGTGRNTEAFFGQGTRLTVV.

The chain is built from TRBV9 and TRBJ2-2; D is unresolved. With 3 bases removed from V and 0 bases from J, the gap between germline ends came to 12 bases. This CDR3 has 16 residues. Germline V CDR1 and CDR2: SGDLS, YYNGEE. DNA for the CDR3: TGTGCCAGCAGCGACCACAGCCAACCGAACACCGGGGAGCTGTTTTTT. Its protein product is CASSDHSQPNTGELFF.

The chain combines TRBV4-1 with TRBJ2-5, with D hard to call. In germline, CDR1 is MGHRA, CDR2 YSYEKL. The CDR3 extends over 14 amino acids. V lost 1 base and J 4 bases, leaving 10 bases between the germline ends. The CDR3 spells CASSQAHSGETQYF. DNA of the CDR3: TGCGCCAGCAGCCAAGCGCACTCTGGAGAGACCCAGTACTTC.

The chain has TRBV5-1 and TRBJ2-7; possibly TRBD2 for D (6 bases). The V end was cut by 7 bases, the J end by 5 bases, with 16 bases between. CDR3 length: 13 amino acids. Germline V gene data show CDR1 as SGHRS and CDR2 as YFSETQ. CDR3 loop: CASRSAGSDEQYF. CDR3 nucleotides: TGCGCCAGCCGGTCCGCGGGGTCCGACGAGCAGTACTTC.

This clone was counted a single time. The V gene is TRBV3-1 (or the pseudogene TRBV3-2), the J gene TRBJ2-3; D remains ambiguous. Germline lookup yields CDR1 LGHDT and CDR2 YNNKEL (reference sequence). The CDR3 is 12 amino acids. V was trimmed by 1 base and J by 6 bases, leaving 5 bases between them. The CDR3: CASSQVVDTQYF. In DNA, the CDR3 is TGTGCCAGCAGCCAAGTAGTGGATACGCAGTATTTT.

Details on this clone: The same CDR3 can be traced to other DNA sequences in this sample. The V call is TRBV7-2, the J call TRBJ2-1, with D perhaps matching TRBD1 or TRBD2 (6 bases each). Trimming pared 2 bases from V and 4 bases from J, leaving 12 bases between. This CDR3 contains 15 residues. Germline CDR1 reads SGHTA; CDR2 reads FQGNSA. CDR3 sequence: CASSLTPGAYNEQFF. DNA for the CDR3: TGTGCCAGCAGCTTAACCCCGGGGGCTTACAATGAGCAGTTCTTC.

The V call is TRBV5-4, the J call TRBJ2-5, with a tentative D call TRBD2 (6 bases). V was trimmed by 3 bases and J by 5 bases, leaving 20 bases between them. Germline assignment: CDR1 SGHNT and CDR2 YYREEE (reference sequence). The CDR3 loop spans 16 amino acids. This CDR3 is CASSSRGAVLGETQYF. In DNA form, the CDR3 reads TGTGCCAGCAGCTCCCGCGGGGCTGTGCTAGGGGAGACCCAGTACTTC.

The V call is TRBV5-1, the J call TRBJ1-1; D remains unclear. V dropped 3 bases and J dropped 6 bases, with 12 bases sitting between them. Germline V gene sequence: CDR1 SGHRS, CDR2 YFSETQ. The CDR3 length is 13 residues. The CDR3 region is CASSSGRWAEAFF. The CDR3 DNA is TGCGCCAGCAGCTCCGGTAGATGGGCTGAAGCTTTCTTT.

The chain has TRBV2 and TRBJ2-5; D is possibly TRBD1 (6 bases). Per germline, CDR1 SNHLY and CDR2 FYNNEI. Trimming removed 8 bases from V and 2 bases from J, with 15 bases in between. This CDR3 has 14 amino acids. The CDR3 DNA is TGTGCCAGCCGACCCGGACAGAAACAAGAGACCCAGTACTTC. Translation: CASRPGQKQETQYF.

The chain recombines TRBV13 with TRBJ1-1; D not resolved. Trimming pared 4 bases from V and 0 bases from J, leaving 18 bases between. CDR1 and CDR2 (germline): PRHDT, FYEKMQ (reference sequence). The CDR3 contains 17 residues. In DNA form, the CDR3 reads TGTGCCAGCAGCTCCGCGGCTTCAACTTGGATGAACACTGAAGCTTTCTTT. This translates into CASSSAASTWMNTEAFF.